Shown below are 30 T cell receptor beta chains from a single sample sequenced in a study of shared T cell receptors in the human thymus (dated by TCRdb to about 2021). Libraries were constructed by the immunoSEQ multiplex PCR assay. As stored in TCRdb, this immuneACCESS dataset retains in-frame rearrangements with V and J assigned. A fraction of the clones does not appear; measured against another copy, unresolved V genes explain less than half of the discrepancy, and the remainder lacks a known reason. The sample yields some 720,000 clones; 88% were counted once. The leading ten clones occupy approximately 0.01% of the sample. The same sample was also used in a study of human thymus T cells.

The source material was thymocytes. The receptors were sampled from a boy under two years old with a congenital heart defect. Donor details come from another sample of the same person, matched by shared clones.

J is TRBJ2-5 and V is TRBV7-9; 13 bases map to TRBD2. Germline-derived CDR1 and CDR2 are SEHNR and FQNEAQ (reference sequence). The CDR3 covers 16 residues. The trim removed 2 bases at V and 2 bases at J, leaving 2 bases unmatched. The CDR3 spells CASSLTGLAGQETQYF. The CDR3 coding sequence is TGTGCCAGCAGCTTAACGGGACTAGCGGGACAAGAGACCCAGTACTTC. Full variable domain (rest looked up from reference TRBV7-9 and TRBJ2-5): DTGVSQNPRHKITKRGQNVTFRCDPISEHNRLYWYRQTLGQGPEFLTYFQNEAQLEKSRLLSDRFSAERPKGSFSTLEIQRTEQGDSAMYLCASSLTGLAGQETQYFGPGTRLLVL.

The rearrangement joins TRBV18 to TRBJ2-3; tentatively, D is TRBD2 (6 bases). Germline CDR1 reads KGHSH; CDR2 reads LQKENI. The V gene lost 0 bases and the J gene lost 4 bases, with 17 bases spanning the gap. This CDR3 has 17 amino acids. The CDR3 DNA reads TGTGCCAGCTCACCACCACTCAGTGGAGGGAACTCAGATACGCAGTATTTT. This gives the protein CASSPPLSGGNSDTQYF.

This clone appeared once. The CDR3, as DNA: TGTGCCAGCAGCACCAGAGCAGGACTGCATGAGCAGTTCTTC. The encoded protein is CASSTRAGLHEQFF. The rearrangement uses TRBV7-8 and TRBJ2-1; maybe TRBD2 (5 bases). The CDR3 has 14 amino acids. The germline V and J ends were trimmed by 5 bases and 8 bases, with 16 bases remaining between them. CDR1 is SGHVS and CDR2 is FQNEAQ in the germline V gene.

The gene calls are TRBV30 and TRBJ1-1; tentatively, D is TRBD1 (6 bases). Germline V gene data show CDR1 as GTSNPN and CDR2 as SVGIG (reference sequence). CDR3 length: 13 amino acids. The ends were cut back, 0 bases at V and 7 bases at J, with 12 bases in the middle. CDR3 region: CAWSVGQQYEAFF. CDR3 sequence (DNA): TGTGCCTGGAGTGTCGGACAGCAGTATGAAGCTTTCTTT.

This chain joins TRBV27 and TRBJ1-2, with D uncertain. The V end was cut by 7 bases, the J end by 4 bases, with 19 bases between. There are 15 residues in the CDR3. Germline V lookup: CDR1 MNHEY, CDR2 SMNVEV (reference sequence). The CDR3 spells CASTSLDTRSYGYTF. CDR3 in DNA: TGTGCCAGCACTTCCCTTGACACACGGTCCTATGGCTACACCTTC.

The chain joins TRBV2 to TRBJ2-7; 7 bases match TRBD2. Per the germline V gene, CDR1 is SNHLY and CDR2 is FYNNEI. The ends lost 0 bases at V and 6 bases at J; junction bases unmatched: 11. The CDR3 is 16 residues long. The chain's CDR3 is CASSEALGGRAGEQYF. CDR3 coding DNA: TGTGCCAGCAGTGAAGCGCTCGGGGGGAGGGCCGGCGAGCAGTACTTC.

V gene TRBV2 combines with J gene TRBJ2-5; 9 positions match TRBD1. Germline V lookup: CDR1 SNHLY, CDR2 FYNNEI. V shed 4 bases and J 5 bases; nucleotides not matched to a gene: 5. The CDR3 spans 14 residues. The CDR3 nucleotides are TGTGCCAGCAGTGGGGGACAGGGACAGGAGACCCAGTACTTC. Translation: CASSGGQGQETQYF.

This sequence joins TRBV11-2 and TRBJ2-3; 10 bases are a match to TRBD2. Germline V gene sequence: CDR1 SGHAT, CDR2 FQNNGV. V dropped 6 bases and J dropped 4; count of bases not matched to a gene: 7. This CDR3 contains 15 residues. The CDR3 DNA reads as TGTGCCAGCAGTATACCGGGACTAGCGCCAGATACGCAGTATTTT. Encoded protein: CASSIPGLAPDTQYF.

The rearrangement links TRBV4-1 to TRBJ1-1; possibly TRBD1 for D (6 bases). Germline CDR1 is MGHRA and CDR2 is YSYEKL. Between the trimmed V and J ends, which lost 4 bases and 5 bases, there was a span of 20 bases. The CDR3 has 16 amino acids. This CDR3 is CASSPGAYRVDTEAFF. CDR3 DNA sequence: TGCGCCAGCAGCCCAGGTGCGTACAGGGTGGATACTGAAGCTTTCTTT.

The chain carries TRBV7-9 and TRBJ2-4; TRBD1 is a possible D gene (5 bases). The ends were cut back, 1 base at V and 9 bases at J, with 13 bases in the middle. Germline loops: CDR1 SEHNR, CDR2 FQNEAQ (reference sequence). The CDR3 contains 14 residues. Here the CDR3 reads CASSLVAGHTIQYF. The CDR3 nucleotides are TGTGCCAGCAGCTTAGTCGCAGGGCACACCATTCAGTACTTC.

This rearrangement joins TRBV28 to TRBJ2-1; TRBD2 aligns across 11 bases. The CDR3 is 14 residues long. Per germline, CDR1 MDHEN and CDR2 SYDVKM. V dropped 2 bases and J dropped 8; count of bases not matched to a gene: 2. In nucleotides, the CDR3 is TGTGCCAGCAGTTTACAGGGACTAGCGGATGAGCAGTTCTTC. It codes for CASSLQGLADEQFF. Using reference TRBV28 and TRBJ2-1 for the parts outside the CDR3, the full variable domain is DVKVTQSSRYLVKRTGEKVFLECVQDMDHENMFWYRQDPGLGLRLIYFSYDVKMKEKGDIPEGYSVSREKKERFSLILESASTNQTSMYLCASSLQGLADEQFFGPGTRLTVL.

The rearrangement uses TRBV28 and TRBJ1-5; the D gene is possibly TRBD1 (6 bases). CDR3 length: 13 amino acids. V shed 4 bases and J shed 7 bases, with 11 bases lying between them. Germline values: CDR1 MDHEN, CDR2 SYDVKM. CDR3 protein: CASSWGGPQPQHF. The DNA of the CDR3 is TGTGCCAGCAGTTGGGGGGGCCCGCAGCCCCAGCATTTT.

This rearrangement joins TRBV4-1 to TRBJ2-3, with a possible D match to TRBD1 (5 bases). The CDR3 is 13 amino acids. Trimming removed 1 base from V and 4 bases from J, with 6 bases in between. Germline CDR1 and CDR2: MGHRA and YSYEKL. DNA for the CDR3: TGCGCCAGCAGCCAAGCCAGGGCAGATACGCAGTATTTT. Its translation is CASSQARADTQYF.

The V gene is TRBV5-1, the J gene TRBJ1-6, with D possibly being TRBD1 (5 bases). Looked up from germline, CDR1 is SGHRS and CDR2 is YFSETQ. V gave up 1 base and J gave up 7 bases, with 18 bases separating them. There are 17 residues in the CDR3. The CDR3 region is CASSLRGAGTGNSPLHF. The CDR3 DNA follows: TGCGCCAGCAGCTTGAGAGGGGCAGGGACTGGGAATTCACCCCTCCACTTT. The full variable domain, its missing parts supplied by reference TRBV5-1 and TRBJ1-6, is KAGVTQTPRYLIKTRGQQVTLSCSPISGHRSVSWYQQTPGQGLQFLFEYFSETQRNKGNFPGRFSGRQFSNSRSEMNVSTLELGDSALYLCASSLRGAGTGNSPLHFGNGTRLTVT.

This rearrangement joins TRBV19 to TRBJ2-2; the D is unclear. Per the germline V gene, CDR1 is LNHDA and CDR2 is SQIVND (reference sequence). This CDR3 is 13 amino acids long. Trimming took off 10 bases at V and 4 bases at J, with 13 bases between the two ends. The CDR3 DNA follows: TGTGCCACCGCACCTAGACCCACCGGGGAGCTGTTTTTT. It translates to CATAPRPTGELFF.

V usage is TRBV4-3 and J usage is TRBJ1-1; D is unresolved. Germline CDR1 reads LGHNA; CDR2 reads YSLEER. CDR3 length: 14 residues. The ends were cut back, 1 base at V and 2 bases at J, with 8 bases in the middle. The CDR3 spells CASSQVVENTEAFF. DNA of the CDR3: TGCGCCAGCAGCCAAGTGGTAGAAAACACTGAAGCTTTCTTT.

The chain has TRBV28 and TRBJ2-1, with 10 bases fitting TRBD2. V trimming: 2 bases; J trimming: 6 bases; junction bases outside the gene matches: 16. This CDR3 has 19 amino acids. Germline V gives CDR1 MDHEN, CDR2 SYDVKM. The CDR3, as DNA: TGTGCCAGCAGTTTAACCGCTAGCGGGAGAGCTAGTTTTGTCAATGAGCAGTTCTTC. Translated: CASSLTASGRASFVNEQFF.

The J gene is TRBJ2-1, the V gene TRBV28; tentatively, D is TRBD1 (7 bases). The CDR3 has 18 amino acids. Trimming pared 2 bases from V and 4 bases from J, leaving 21 bases between. Germline CDR1 reads MDHEN; CDR2 reads SYDVKM. This CDR3 is CASSLSSDGRGEYNEQFF. The CDR3 bases are TGTGCCAGCAGTTTAAGTTCTGACGGCAGGGGGGAATACAATGAGCAGTTCTTC. Complete variable domain (other parts from reference TRBV28 and TRBJ2-1): DVKVTQSSRYLVKRTGEKVFLECVQDMDHENMFWYRQDPGLGLRLIYFSYDVKMKEKGDIPEGYSVSREKKERFSLILESASTNQTSMYLCASSLSSDGRGEYNEQFFGPGTRLTVL.

Only one count was recorded for this clone. The CDR3 loop reads CASSIDQTSATRFHNEQFF. The CDR3 DNA reads as TGTGCCAGTAGTATAGACCAGACTAGTGCCACGAGATTCCACAATGAGCAGTTCTTC. This chain joins TRBV19 and TRBJ2-1; D is perhaps TRBD2 (6 bases). The CDR3 is 19 residues long. CDR1 is LNHDA, CDR2 SQIVND, per germline (reference sequence). Trimming removed 0 bases from V and 5 bases from J, with 23 bases in between.

This chain links TRBV2 with TRBJ2-5; perhaps TRBD1 as D (6 bases). In germline, CDR1 is SNHLY, CDR2 FYNNEI. The CDR3 has 14 residues. Trimming cost V 4 bases and J 5 bases, with 14 bases left between them. The CDR3 spells CASSGGHSRETQYF. The CDR3 bases are TGTGCCAGCAGTGGGGGGCACAGTCGGGAGACCCAGTACTTC.

The rearrangement uses TRBV4-1 and TRBJ2-2; tentative D call: TRBD1 (5 bases). Germline V lookup: CDR1 MGHRA, CDR2 YSYEKL. Between the trimmed V and J ends, which lost 0 bases and 1 base, there was a span of 18 bases. The CDR3 covers 19 residues. The CDR3 nucleotides read TGCGCCAGCAGCCAAGATGGGCCCGAAAGGGGCTTGAACACCGGGGAGCTGTTTTTT. Translation gives CASSQDGPERGLNTGELFF.

This clone was detected once. The rearrangement uses TRBV7-9 and TRBJ2-7, with D hard to call. The CDR3 has 15 amino acids. Germline lookup yields CDR1 SEHNR and CDR2 FQNEAQ (reference sequence). V lost 1 base, J lost 1 base, and 11 bases lay in between. This CDR3 reads CASSLVGEASYEQYF. CDR3 sequence (DNA): TGTGCCAGCAGCTTAGTCGGCGAGGCTTCCTACGAGCAGTACTTC.

The rearrangement joins TRBV4-3 to TRBJ2-7; 8 positions agree with TRBD2. The CDR3 spans 17 residues. J gave up 2 bases and V 4 bases, and 13 bases lay outside the gene matches. CDR1 and CDR2 (germline): LGHNA, YSLEER. CDR3 DNA: TGCGCCAGCAGCCTCTACTGGAGCGGGAGATTAACCTACGAGCAGTACTTC. This encodes CASSLYWSGRLTYEQYF.

The chain links TRBV13 to TRBJ1-4; TRBD1 agrees at 9 bases. CDR3 length: 16 residues. CDR1 and CDR2 from the germline V gene are PRHDT and FYEKMQ (reference sequence). V lost 7 bases and J lost 6; bases outside the gene matches: 12. CDR3 coding DNA: TGTGCCAGCACCAAAAATAGGACAGGGGTTGATGAAAAACTGTTTTTT. Encoded protein: CASTKNRTGVDEKLFF.

This sequence joins TRBV25-1 and TRBJ1-2; 9 nucleotides line up with TRBD1. The CDR3 covers 14 residues. From germline, CDR1 is MGHDK and CDR2 SYGVNS. V trimming: 3 bases; J trimming: 5 bases; junction bases outside the gene matches: 4. This CDR3 reads CASSEPGTGYGYTF. CDR3 DNA sequence: TGTGCCAGCAGTGAGCCCGGGACAGGGTATGGCTACACCTTC.

The J gene is TRBJ1-2, the V gene TRBV28, with 7 bases that match TRBD1. V was clipped by 7 bases and J by 3 bases; unmatched bases: 17. The CDR3 has 17 residues. Germline assignment: CDR1 MDHEN and CDR2 SYDVKM. The CDR3 sequence is CASNTSRRGQSDYGYTF. In DNA, the CDR3 is TGTGCCAGCAACACATCCCGGAGGGGACAGAGTGACTATGGCTACACCTTC.

The chain has TRBV5-1 and TRBJ2-1; TRBD2 agrees at 13 bases. From germline, CDR1 is SGHRS and CDR2 YFSETQ. The length of the CDR3 is 16 residues. V shed 3 bases, J shed 2 bases, and the junction held 2 bases outside the gene matches. CDR3 coding DNA: TGCGCCAGCAGCTCTACTAGCGGGAGGGCCTACAATGAGCAGTTCTTC. Encoded protein: CASSSTSGRAYNEQFF.

The chain joins TRBV6-1 to TRBJ1-5; 9 bases fit TRBD1. Germline V lookup: CDR1 MNHNS, CDR2 SASEGT. V was pared by 8 bases and J by 2 bases, with 4 bases of the junction left unmatched. CDR3 size: 14 residues. The CDR3 protein is CASYRGHGNQPQHF. For the CDR3, the DNA is TGTGCCAGCTACAGGGGGCATGGCAATCAGCCCCAGCATTTT.

The chain carries TRBV28 and TRBJ1-2; the match to TRBD1 covers 9 bases. CDR3 size: 15 residues. Germline V CDR1 and CDR2: MDHEN, SYDVKM. V shed 5 bases and J 6 bases; nucleotides not matched to a gene: 10. The chain's CDR3 is CASSRRRDRVNGYTF. CDR3 nucleotides: TGTGCCAGCAGTCGACGCCGGGACAGGGTTAATGGCTACACCTTC.

The chain carries TRBV5-4 and TRBJ2-7; no clear D gene. This CDR3 comprises 12 residues. Germline values: CDR1 SGHNT, CDR2 YYREEE (reference sequence). The V and J ends lost 1 base and 4 bases respectively, with 6 bases between them. The CDR3 sequence: CASSLNSYEQYF. The DNA for the CDR3 is TGTGCCAGCAGCTTGAACAGTTACGAGCAGTACTTC.